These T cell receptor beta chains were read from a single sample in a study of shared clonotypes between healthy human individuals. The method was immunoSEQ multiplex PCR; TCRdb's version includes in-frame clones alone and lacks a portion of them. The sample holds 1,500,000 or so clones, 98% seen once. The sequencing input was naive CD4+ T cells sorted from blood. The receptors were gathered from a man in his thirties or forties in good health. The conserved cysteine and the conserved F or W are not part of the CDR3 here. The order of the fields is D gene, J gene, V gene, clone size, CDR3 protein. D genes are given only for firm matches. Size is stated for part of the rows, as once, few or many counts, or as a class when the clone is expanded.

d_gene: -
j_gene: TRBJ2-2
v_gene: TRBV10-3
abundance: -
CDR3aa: AISEGAGELF

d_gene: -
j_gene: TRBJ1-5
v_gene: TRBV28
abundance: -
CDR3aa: ASSLAQGRNQPQH

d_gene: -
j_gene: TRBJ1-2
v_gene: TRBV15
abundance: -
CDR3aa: ATSRVAGRGIYGYT

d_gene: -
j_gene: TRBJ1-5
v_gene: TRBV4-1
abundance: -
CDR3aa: ASSQQMRDQPQH

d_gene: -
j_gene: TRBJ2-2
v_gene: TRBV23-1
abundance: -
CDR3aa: ASPGLGGNSGELF

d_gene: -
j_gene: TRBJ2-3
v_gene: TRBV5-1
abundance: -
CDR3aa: ASSLKRATDTQY

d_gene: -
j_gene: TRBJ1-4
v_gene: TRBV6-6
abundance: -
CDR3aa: ASRQNEKLF

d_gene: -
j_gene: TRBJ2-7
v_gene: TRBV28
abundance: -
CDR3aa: ASSLSVRSYEQY

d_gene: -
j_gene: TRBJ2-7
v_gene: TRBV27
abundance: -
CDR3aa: ASSLLWQGGYEQY

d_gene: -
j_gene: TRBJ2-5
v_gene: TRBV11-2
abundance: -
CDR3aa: ASSLVRKETQY

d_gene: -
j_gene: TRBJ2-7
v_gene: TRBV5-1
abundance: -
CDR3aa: ASSQLSGGTYEQY

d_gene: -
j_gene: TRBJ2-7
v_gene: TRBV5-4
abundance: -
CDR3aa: ASSLSIHREQY

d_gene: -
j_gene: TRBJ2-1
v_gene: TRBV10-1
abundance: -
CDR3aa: ASSGSSYNEQF

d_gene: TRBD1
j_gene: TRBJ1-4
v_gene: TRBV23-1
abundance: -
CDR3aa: ASSFRGGDNEKLF

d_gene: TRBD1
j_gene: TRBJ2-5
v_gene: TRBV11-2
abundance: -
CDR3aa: ASSSYRGRGETQY

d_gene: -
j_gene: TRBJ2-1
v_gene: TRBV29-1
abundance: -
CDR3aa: SVEAMGGGYNEQF

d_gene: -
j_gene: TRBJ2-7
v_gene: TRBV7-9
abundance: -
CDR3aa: ASSPKYEQY

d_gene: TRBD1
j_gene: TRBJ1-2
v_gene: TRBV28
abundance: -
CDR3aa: ASSRTGVGGYT

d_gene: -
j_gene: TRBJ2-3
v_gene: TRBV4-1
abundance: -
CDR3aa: ASSQEAGVSTDTQY

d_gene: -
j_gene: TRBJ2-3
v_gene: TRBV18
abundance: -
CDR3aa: ASSPQLTDTQY

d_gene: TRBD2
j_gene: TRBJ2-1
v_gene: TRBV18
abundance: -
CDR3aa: ASSLERDFSYNEQF

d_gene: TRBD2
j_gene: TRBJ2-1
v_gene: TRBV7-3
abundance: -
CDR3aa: ASSLDGRAYSEQF

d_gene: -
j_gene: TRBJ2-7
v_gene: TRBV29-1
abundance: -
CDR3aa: SVGTEAYEQY

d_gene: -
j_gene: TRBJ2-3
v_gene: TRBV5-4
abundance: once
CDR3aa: ASSLGTRTYTQY

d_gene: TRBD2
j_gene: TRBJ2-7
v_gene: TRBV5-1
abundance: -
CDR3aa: ASSLAGVDYEQY

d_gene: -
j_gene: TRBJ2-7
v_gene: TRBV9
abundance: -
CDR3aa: ASSYGEEKQY

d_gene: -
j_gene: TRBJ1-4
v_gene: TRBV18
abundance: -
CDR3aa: ASSPRPTNEKLF

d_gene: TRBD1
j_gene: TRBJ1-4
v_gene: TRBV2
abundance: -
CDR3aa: ASSADRVRKLF

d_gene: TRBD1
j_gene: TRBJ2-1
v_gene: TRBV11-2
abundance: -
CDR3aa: ASSFGDRAYLSVTQF

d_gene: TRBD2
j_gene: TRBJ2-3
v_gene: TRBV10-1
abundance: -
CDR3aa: ASSPAGVSDTQY

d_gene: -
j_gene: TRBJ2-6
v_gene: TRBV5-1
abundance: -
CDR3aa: ASQTGSQSRANVLT

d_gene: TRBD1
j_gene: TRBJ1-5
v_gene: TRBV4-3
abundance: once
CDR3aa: ASSQDVGRGSNQPQH

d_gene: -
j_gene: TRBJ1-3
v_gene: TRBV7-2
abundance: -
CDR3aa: ASSTRLSGNTIY

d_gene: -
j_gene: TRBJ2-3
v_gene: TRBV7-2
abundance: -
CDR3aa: ASSLLRRATDTQY

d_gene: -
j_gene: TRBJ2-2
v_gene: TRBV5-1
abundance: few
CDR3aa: ASSLGLPNTGELF

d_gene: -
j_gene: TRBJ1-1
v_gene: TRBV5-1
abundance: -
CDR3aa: ASTTLGGSMNTEAF

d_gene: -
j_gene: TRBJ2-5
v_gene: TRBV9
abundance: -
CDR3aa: ASSVAPGETQY

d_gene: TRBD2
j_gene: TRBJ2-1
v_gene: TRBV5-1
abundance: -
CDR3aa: ASSSGLRPGLAGNEQF

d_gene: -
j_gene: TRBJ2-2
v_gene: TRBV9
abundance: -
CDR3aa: ASSVGQDTGELF

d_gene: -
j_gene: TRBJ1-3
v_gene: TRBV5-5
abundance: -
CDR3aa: ASSLVNSGNTIY

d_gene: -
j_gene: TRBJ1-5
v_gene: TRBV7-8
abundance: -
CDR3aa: ASSPESGLINQPQH

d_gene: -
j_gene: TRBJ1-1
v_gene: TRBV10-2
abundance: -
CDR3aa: ASREGAGDTEAF

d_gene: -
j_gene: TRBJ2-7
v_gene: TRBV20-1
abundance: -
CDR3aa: SAGGSYEQY

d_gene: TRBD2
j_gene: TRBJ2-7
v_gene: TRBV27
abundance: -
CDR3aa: ASSPIWTSVGNEQY

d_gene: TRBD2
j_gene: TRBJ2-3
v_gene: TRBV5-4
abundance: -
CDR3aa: ASRQAGGKDTQY

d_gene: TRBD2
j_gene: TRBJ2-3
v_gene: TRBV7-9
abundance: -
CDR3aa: ASSPGLAASTDTQY

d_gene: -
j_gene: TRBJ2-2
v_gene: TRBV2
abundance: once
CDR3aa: ASSQDRNTGELF

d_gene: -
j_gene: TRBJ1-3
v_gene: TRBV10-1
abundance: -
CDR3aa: ASSESSFGTSGNTIY

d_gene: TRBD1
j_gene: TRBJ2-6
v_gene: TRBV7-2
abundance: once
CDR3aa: ASSPEGQFFSGANVLT

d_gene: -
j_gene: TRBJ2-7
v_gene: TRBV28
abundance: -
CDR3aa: ASNWGNEQY

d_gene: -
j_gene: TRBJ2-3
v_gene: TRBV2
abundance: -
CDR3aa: ASNQGADTQY

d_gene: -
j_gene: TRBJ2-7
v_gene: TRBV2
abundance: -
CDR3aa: ASSDWDMY

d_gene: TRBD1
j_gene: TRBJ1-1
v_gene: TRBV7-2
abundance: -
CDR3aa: ASSLRQGAGTEAF